This paragraph reports one TCR beta chain. This clonotype was counted a few times. Its antigen is still unknown. Within one base of it there is no much larger clone, and no base qualities were kept. Sequencing was carried out with an Illumina NovaSeq 6000. Using 5'RACE with constant-segment primers, TCRalpha and TCRbeta cDNA libraries were constructed, with sample barcodes and unique molecular identifiers added in the process. RNA was extracted from every sample with Trizol reagent. Amplification of the libraries took two PCR steps, and the second step added a second sample barcode plus Illumina TruSeq adapters. The libraries were sequenced on an Illumina NovaSeq using 2 x 150 bp paired-end reads. In the original analysis: Demultiplexing of reads and collapsing into UMI-guided consensus sequences were performed with migec v1.2.7. Using mixcr v2.1.11, UMI consensuses were aligned to TRA and TRB V and J templates and then assembled into clonotypes. A clonotype was counted as expanded or contracted only when both edgeR and NoisET called the clonotype significant, with the noise models trained on biological replicates. For edgeR calls, the thresholds were a false discovery rate-adjusted p below 0.01 and a log2 fold-change of 1. As an exploratory analysis of dynamics, PCA with hierarchical clustering was applied to max-normalized trajectories of the 1000 most abundant clonotypes. Separately sequenced CD4+ and CD8+ repertoires were used to assign the CD4 or CD8 phenotype of responding clones. The public reads were reprocessed in TCRdb via fastp at Q25 and MiXCR, keeping in-frame beta chains. Duplicate CDR3 protein sequences are folded into a single record with the most common DNA and genes. TCRdb, not the authors, supplied the V and J calls. The sample includes approximately 44,000 distinct CDR3 sequences, with approximately 6.8% observed a single time. Clones ranked in the top ten supply roughly 1.4% of the sample.

Ficoll-Paque density gradient centrifugation was the method used to isolate PBMCs. Based on the germline V gene, the CDR1 and CDR2 sequences are SGHRS and YFSETQ. V is cut by 4 bases and J by 1 base, and the space between the germline ends is 11 bases. From the cysteine up to the phenylalanine, the CDR3 has a length of 14 residues. Just CDR3 DNA is preserved here, 42 bases in frame from base 1. The sample is drawn from a study of T-cell memory formation after mild COVID-19 (dated by TCRdb to about 2021). For the wider study: TCR sequence clusters from the two donors were largely donor specific. T-cell clones expanding and contracting after mild COVID-19 in a couple of donors were tracked by longitudinal TCRalpha and TCRbeta repertoire sequencing. Two young, previously healthy adult volunteers made up the cohort, one male and one female. Overall study results and their limits: Whether the second-wave clones peaking on day 37 were SARS-CoV-2 specific was not confirmed. The detection of some responding clones in pre-infection memory suggests that pre-existing cross-reactive memory T cells joined the SARS-CoV-2 response. Only two mild cases were covered in the study, and larger cohorts including severe cases with pre-infection samples were considered necessary. Clones that contracted from day 15 to 85 showed balanced CD4/CD8 phenotypes, whereas a second wave of clones that expanded from day 15 to 37 leaned towards CD4+. Contracting CD4+ clones turned up mainly in the CM and EM memory subsets, whereas EMRA was where CD8+ clones were enriched.

The sequence is built from TRBV5-1 and TRBJ2-5, and possibly TRBD2, on 6 matching bases. The receptor was isolated from a man aged 18 to 30 who had mild COVID-19 (a few samples of this study predate the infection). The sample titles of this study are shuffled in the database, so cell type and time point are left out; the donor was told from shared clones. The sequenced sample was PBMCs or a T cell subset sorted from them (not recorded which). For the CDR3, the sequence is CASSLRDSQETQYF. At the DNA level, the sequence is TGCGCCAGCAGCCTCCGGGACTCCCAAGAGACCCAGTACTTC.